This passage covers 9 T cell receptor beta chains from one sample sequenced in a study of Graves' ophthalmopathy and Graves' hyperthyroidism. Transcripts of RNA were the source for amplifying TCR beta CDR3 regions. RT-PCR in the first round used HTBI primers; a second-round multiplex PCR followed. TCRdb re-derived calls from the multiplex PCR reads in MiXCR, one entry per CDR3 protein. This repertoire shows nearly 400,000 distinct CDR3 sequences, approximately 16% found once; its top ten account for 1.6%. The sequenced sample was peripheral blood. These receptors all stem from a woman between 18 and 29 years old with Graves' ophthalmopathy.

The genes are TRBV12-3 or TRBV12-4 and TRBJ2-7, with TRBD2 identical over 10 bases. The CDR3 sequence is 14 residues long. Trimming cost V 6 bases and J 7 bases; bases outside gene matches: 9. CDR3 sequence reads: CASSQLAGTGEQYF. The CDR3 nucleotides read TGTGCCAGCAGCCAACTAGCGGGAACAGGGGAGCAGTACTTC.

This clonotype was detected once. The chain uses TRBV6-1 and TRBJ2-5; D might be TRBD1 (5 bases). The DNA end is more similar to TRBJ2-7, so the J call may be wrong. Germline CDR1 and CDR2: MNHNS and SASEGT. The length of the CDR3 is 15 residues. The CDR3 sequence: CASSPDTKGVYEQYF. DNA for the CDR3: TGTGCCAGCAGTCCGGACACTAAAGGGGTCTACGAGCAGTACTTC.

This clonotype came up many times. This sequence joins TRBV25-1 and TRBJ1-5; D remains unclear. The CDR3 length is 13 residues. Looked up from germline, CDR1 is MGHDK and CDR2 is SYGVNS. Trimming took off 2 bases at V and 7 bases at J, with 9 bases between the two ends. CDR3 protein: CASSEDGWQPQHF. CDR3 DNA sequence: TGTGCCAGCAGTGAAGACGGGTGGCAGCCCCAGCATTTT.

This clonotype was observed a few times. The rearrangement uses TRBV6-1 and TRBJ1-2; 9 nucleotides match TRBD1. CDR3 size: 18 residues. The germline V gene has CDR1 MNHNS and CDR2 SASEGT. Germline trimming cut 1 base from V and 6 bases from J; bases unmatched to any gene: 15. CDR3 loop: CASSEGAGTGTSRNGYTF. As DNA, the CDR3 is TGTGCCAGCAGTGAAGGGGCCGGGACAGGGACTTCTCGGAATGGCTACACCTTC.

There are many counts of this clonotype. This chain links TRBV6-1 with TRBJ1-1; weak D call: TRBD1 (5 bases). This CDR3 contains 12 residues. The ends were cut back, 6 bases at V and 8 bases at J, with 13 bases in the middle. Germline V gene data show CDR1 as MNHNS and CDR2 as SASEGT. The CDR3 DNA reads as TGTGCCAGCAGACTACAGGATACAGAAGCTTTCTTT. This gives the protein CASRLQDTEAFF.

This sequence joins TRBV6-5 and TRBJ1-2, with 9 bases aligning to TRBD1. Germline assignment: CDR1 MNHEY and CDR2 SVGAGI. J was trimmed by 6 bases and V by 0 bases; bases with no gene match: 2. The CDR3 is 14 amino acids. The CDR3 nucleotides read TGTGCCAGCAGTTACTCAGGGACAGGGCATGGCTACACCTTC. It specifies CASSYSGTGHGYTF.

This clonotype was counted ten times or more. The chain recombines TRBV6-2 or TRBV6-3 with TRBJ2-2; 7 bases are a match to TRBD2. Germline CDR1 is MNHEY and CDR2 is SVGEGT. The CDR3 covers 18 residues. V lost 6 bases, J lost 0 bases, and 13 bases stayed unmatched. CDR3 sequence (DNA): TGTGCCAGCAGCTCCCTCGGGGCTAGCGGCCCGAACACCGGGGAGCTGTTTTTT. Protein sequence: CASSSLGASGPNTGELFF.

This clonotype showed up many times. The V gene is TRBV6-1, the J gene TRBJ2-2; the D is unclear. Germline V lookup: CDR1 MNHNS, CDR2 SASEGT. Trimming removed 7 bases at V and 9 bases at J, with 12 bases between. This CDR3 has 12 amino acids. The CDR3, as DNA: TGTGCCAGCATAGCCGGGCCCCGGGAGCTGTTTTTT. Translation: CASIAGPRELFF.

This clonotype was found many times. The rearrangement uses TRBV19 and TRBJ2-7, with D possibly matching TRBD1 (6 bases). V dropped 7 bases and J dropped 3 bases, with 16 bases sitting between them. Germline V gene lookup returns CDR1 LNHDA and CDR2 SQIVND (reference sequence). The CDR3 contains 14 residues. The CDR3 protein is CASKLTSGDYEQYF. The DNA of the CDR3 is TGTGCCAGTAAACTTACTTCAGGGGACTACGAGCAGTACTTC.